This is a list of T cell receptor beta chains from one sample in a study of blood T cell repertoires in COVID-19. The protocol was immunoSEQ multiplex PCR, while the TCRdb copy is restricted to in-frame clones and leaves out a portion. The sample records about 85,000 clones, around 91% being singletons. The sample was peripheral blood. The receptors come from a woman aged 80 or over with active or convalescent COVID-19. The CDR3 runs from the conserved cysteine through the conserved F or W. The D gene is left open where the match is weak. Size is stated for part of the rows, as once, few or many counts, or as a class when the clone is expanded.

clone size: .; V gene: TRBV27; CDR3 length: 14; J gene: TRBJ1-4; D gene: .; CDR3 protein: CASSPLGGHEKLFF; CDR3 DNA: TGTGCCAGCAGTCCGCTTGGAGGGCATGAAAAACTGTTTTTT
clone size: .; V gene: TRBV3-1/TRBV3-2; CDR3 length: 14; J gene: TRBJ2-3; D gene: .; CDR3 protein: CASSQEMSRDTQYF; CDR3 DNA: TGTGCCAGCAGCCAAGAGATGAGCAGGGATACGCAGTATTTT
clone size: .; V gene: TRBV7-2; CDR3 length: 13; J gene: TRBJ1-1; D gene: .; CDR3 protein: CASSISRYTEAFF; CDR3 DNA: TGTGCCAGCAGCATTTCCAGGTACACTGAAGCTTTCTTT
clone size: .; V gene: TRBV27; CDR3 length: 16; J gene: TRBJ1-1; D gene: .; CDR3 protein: CASSLRHLTRNTEAFF; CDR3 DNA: TGTGCCAGCAGTCTCCGACATCTTACGCGGAACACTGAAGCTTTCTTT
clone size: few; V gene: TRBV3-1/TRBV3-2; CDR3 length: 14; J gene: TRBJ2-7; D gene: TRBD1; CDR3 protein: CASSHWDRLYEQYF; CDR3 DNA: TGTGCCAGCAGCCATTGGGACAGGCTCTACGAGCAGTACTTC
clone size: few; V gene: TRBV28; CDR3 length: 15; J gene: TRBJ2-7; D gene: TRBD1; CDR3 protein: CASSSPGQGNYEQYF; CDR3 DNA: TGTGCCAGCAGTTCCCCGGGACAGGGGAACTACGAGCAGTACTTC
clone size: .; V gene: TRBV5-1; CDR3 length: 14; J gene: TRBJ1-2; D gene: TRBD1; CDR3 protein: CASSFGQVTLDYTF; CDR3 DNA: TGCGCCAGCAGCTTCGGACAGGTTACCCTGGACTACACCTTC
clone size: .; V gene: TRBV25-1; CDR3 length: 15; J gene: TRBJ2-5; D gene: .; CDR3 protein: CASSPRERAQETQYF; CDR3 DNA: TGTGCCAGCAGCCCTAGGGAGAGGGCTCAAGAGACCCAGTACTTC
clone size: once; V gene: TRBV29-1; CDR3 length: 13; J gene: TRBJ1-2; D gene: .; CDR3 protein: CSVVAGNNYGYTF; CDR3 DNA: TGCAGCGTTGTAGCGGGGAATAACTATGGCTACACCTTC
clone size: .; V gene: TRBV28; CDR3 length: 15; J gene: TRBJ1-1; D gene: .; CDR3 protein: CASTTTGPENTEAFF; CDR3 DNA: TGTGCCAGCACCACAACAGGGCCCGAGAACACTGAAGCTTTCTTT
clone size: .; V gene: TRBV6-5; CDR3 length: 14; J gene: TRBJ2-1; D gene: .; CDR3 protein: CASSQSMGRREQFF; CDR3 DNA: TGTGCCAGCAGCCAAAGTATGGGCCGCCGTGAGCAGTTCTTC
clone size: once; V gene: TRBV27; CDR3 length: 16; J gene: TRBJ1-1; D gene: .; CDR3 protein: CASSPSGGFVNTEAFF; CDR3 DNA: TGTGCCAGCAGTCCAAGTGGGGGCTTCGTGAACACTGAAGCTTTCTTT
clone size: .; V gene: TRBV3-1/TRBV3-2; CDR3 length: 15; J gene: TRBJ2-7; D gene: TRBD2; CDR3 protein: CASSSILAAIYEQYF; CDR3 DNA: TGTGCCAGCAGCTCCATCCTAGCGGCAATCTACGAGCAGTACTTC
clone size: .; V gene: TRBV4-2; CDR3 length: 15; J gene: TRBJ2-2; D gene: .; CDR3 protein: CASSQEAGYAGELFF; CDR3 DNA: TGTGCCAGCAGCCAAGAGGCAGGGTATGCCGGGGAGCTGTTTTTT
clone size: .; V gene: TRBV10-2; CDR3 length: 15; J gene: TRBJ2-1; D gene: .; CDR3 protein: CASGAGSPAYNEQFF; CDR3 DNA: TGCGCCAGCGGGGCGGGGTCCCCCGCCTACAATGAGCAGTTCTTC
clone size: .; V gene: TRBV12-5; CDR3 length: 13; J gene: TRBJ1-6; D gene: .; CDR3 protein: CASGLEPGSPLHF; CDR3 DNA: TGTGCTAGTGGTTTAGAACCGGGGTCACCCCTCCACTTT
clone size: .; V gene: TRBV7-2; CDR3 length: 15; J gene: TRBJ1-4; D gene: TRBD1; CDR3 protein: CASSPLTGGLEKLFF; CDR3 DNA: TGTGCCAGCAGCCCTCTGACAGGGGGCCTTGAAAAACTGTTTTTT
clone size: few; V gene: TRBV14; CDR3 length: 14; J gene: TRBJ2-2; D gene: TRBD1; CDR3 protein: CASRDRNNAGELFF; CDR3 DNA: TGTGCCAGCAGGGACAGGAATAACGCCGGGGAGCTGTTTTTT
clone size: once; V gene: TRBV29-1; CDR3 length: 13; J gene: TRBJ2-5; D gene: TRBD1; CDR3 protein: CSGTGGVLGTQYF; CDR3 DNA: TGCAGCGGAACAGGGGGCGTTTTGGGGACCCAGTACTTC
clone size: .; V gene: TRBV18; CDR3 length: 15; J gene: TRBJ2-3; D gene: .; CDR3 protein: CASSPPSGSTDTQYF; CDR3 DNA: TGTGCCAGCTCACCACCTAGCGGTAGCACAGATACGCAGTATTTT
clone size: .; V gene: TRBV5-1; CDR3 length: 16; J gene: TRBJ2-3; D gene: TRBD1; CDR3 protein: CASSPGQATSTDTQYF; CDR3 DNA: TGCGCCAGCAGCCCGGGACAGGCCACTAGCACAGATACGCAGTATTTT
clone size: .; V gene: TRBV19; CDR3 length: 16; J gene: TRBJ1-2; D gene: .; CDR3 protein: CASTNHREQGNYGYTF; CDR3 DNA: TGTGCCAGTACCAATCATCGGGAACAGGGAAACTATGGCTACACCTTC
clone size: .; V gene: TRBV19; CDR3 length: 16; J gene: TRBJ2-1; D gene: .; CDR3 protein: CASSIDLAGNYNEQFF; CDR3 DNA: TGTGCCAGTAGTATAGATCTCGCGGGGAACTACAATGAGCAGTTCTTC
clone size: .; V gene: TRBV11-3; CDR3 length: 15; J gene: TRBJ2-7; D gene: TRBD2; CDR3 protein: CASSGTSGRGSEQYF; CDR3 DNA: TGTGCCAGCAGCGGTACTAGCGGGAGAGGTAGCGAGCAGTACTTC
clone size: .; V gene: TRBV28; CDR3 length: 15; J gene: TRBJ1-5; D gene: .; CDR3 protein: CASSFGGLKNQPQHF; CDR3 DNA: TGTGCCAGCAGTTTCGGGGGACTTAAGAATCAGCCCCAGCATTTT
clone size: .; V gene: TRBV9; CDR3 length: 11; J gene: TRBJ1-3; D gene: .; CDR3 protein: CATLGGNTIYF; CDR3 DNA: TGTGCCACCCTGGGGGGGAACACCATATATTTT